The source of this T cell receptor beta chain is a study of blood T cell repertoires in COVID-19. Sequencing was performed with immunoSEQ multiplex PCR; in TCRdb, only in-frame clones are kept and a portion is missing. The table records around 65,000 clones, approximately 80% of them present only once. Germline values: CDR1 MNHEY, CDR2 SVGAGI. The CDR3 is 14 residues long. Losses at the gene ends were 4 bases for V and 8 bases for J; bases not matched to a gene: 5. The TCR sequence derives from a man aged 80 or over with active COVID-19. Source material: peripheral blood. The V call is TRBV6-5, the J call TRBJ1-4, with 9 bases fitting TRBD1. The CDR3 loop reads CASSFATGGEKLFF. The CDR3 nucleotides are TGTGCCAGCAGTTTTGCTACAGGGGGCGAAAAACTGTTTTTT.